A selection of T cell receptor beta chains follows, all from one sample in a study of regulatory T cells in long-lasting Graves disease. TCRdb called the multiplex PCR reads again in MiXCR, with one record for every CDR3 protein. This repertoire shows hundreds of thousands of distinct CDR3 sequences, approximately 20% found once; its top ten account for about two fifths. Here the sequenced sample was peripheral blood mononuclear cells (PBMCs), taken at new diagnosis, from a patient treated with antithyroid drugs. Receptor source: a female donor with Graves disease. CDR3s include the opening cysteine and the closing phenylalanine or tryptophan. The D gene is left open where the match is weak. Only some rows state a clone size, as once, few, many or a class for expanded clones.

CASSPLGTSGNTGELFF	TRBV5-6	TRBD2	TRBJ2-2	17	few
CASSPTRPGIEQYF	TRBV11-1	NA	TRBJ2-7	14	NA
CASSGTRAFAF	TRBV25-1	NA	TRBJ1-1	11	few
CASSDRNYNEQFF	TRBV28	NA	TRBJ2-1	13	few
CASSSTGGIQYF	TRBV5-4	NA	TRBJ2-4	12	NA
CASMGTSGESNEQFF	TRBV2	TRBD2	TRBJ2-1	15	many
CASSLTAAGRGRTGELFF	TRBV27	NA	TRBJ2-2	18	many
CASSTRQSSYNEQFF	TRBV5-4	NA	TRBJ2-1	15	few
CASSLGPGGGRSYNEQFF	TRBV5-1	TRBD2	TRBJ2-1	18	few
CATSDPTAPGDEQYF	TRBV24-1	NA	TRBJ2-7	15	few
CASSPYRVAQGGISEAFF	TRBV28	TRBD1	TRBJ1-1	18	many
CASSQGPTDTQYF	TRBV3-1	NA	TRBJ2-3	13	NA
CASSPGIRTSKDTQYF	TRBV6-1	NA	TRBJ2-3	16	NA
CASRVAGTNTGELFF	TRBV28	TRBD2	TRBJ2-2	15	NA